This T cell receptor (beta chain) was sequenced during a study of cytomegalovirus exposure and HLA in healthy donors. Germline V lookup: CDR1 MDHEN, CDR2 SYDVKM. The CDR3 sequence is 14 residues long. The V gene lost 7 bases and the J gene lost 3 bases, with 13 bases spanning the gap. This clone was seen a few times. In the PCR, 60 Vbeta and 13 Jbeta primers were used. Profiled with immunoSEQ multiplex PCR; TCRdb holds only in-frame clones, not every one. Among 150,000 to 180,000 clones listed, about 83% were seen once. The rearrangement uses TRBV28 and TRBJ1-5; D is perhaps TRBD1 (6 bases). What was sequenced was PBMCs. This sequence was found in a woman in her forties in good health and CMV-seronegative. CDR3 nucleotide sequence: TGTGCCAGCACCCCCACAGGGACCAATCAGCCCCAGCATTTT. Protein product: CASTPTGTNQPQHF.